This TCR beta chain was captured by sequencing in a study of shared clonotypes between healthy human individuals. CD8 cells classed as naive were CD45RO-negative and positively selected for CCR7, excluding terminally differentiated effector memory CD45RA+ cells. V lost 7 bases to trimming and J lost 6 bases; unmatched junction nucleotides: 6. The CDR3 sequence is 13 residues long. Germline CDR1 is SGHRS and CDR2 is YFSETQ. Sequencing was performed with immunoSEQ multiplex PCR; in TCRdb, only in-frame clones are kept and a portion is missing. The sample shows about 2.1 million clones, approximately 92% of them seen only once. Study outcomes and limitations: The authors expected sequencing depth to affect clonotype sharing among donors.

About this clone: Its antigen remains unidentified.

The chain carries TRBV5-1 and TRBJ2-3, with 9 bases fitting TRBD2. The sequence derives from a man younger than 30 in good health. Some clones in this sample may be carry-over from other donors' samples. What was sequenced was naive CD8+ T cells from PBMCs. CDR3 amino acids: CASQGLAGDTQYF. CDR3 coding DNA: TGCGCCAGCCAGGGACTAGCTGGTGATACGCAGTATTTT.